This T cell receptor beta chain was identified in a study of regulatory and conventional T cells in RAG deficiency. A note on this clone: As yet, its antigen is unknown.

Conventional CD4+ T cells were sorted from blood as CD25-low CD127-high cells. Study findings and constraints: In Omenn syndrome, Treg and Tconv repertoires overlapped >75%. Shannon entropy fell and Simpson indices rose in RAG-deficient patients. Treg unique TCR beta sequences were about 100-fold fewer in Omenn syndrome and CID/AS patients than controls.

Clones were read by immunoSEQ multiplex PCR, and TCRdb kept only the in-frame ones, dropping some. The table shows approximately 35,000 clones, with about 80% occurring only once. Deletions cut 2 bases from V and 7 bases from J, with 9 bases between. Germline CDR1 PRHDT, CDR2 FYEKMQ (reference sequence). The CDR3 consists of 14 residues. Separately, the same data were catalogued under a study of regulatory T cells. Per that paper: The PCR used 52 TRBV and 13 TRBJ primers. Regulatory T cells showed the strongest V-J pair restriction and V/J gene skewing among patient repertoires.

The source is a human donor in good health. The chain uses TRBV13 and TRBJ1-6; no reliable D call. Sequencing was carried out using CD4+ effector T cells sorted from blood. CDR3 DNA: TGTGCCAGCAGCTTAAACAGAAAAAATTCACCCCTCCACTTT. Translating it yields CASSLNRKNSPLHF.